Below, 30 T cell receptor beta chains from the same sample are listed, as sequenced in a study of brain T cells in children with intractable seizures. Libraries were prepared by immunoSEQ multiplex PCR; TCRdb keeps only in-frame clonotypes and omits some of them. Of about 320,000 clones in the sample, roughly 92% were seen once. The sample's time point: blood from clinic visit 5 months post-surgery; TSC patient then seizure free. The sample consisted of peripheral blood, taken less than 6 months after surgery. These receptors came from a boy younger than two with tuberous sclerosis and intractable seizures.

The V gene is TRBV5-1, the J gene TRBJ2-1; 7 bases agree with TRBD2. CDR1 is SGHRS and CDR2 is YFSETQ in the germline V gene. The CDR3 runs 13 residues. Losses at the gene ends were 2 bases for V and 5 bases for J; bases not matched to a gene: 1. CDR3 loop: CASSFAGDNEQFF. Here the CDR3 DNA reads TGCGCCAGCAGCTTCGCGGGGGACAATGAGCAGTTCTTC.

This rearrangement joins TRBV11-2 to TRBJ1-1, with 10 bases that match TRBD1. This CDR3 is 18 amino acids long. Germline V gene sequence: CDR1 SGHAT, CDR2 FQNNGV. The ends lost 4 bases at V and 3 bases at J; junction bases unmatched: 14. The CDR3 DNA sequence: TGTGCCAGCAGCTGGGTCATAGGGACAGGGGTGGAAGACACTGAAGCTTTCTTT. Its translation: CASSWVIGTGVEDTEAFF.

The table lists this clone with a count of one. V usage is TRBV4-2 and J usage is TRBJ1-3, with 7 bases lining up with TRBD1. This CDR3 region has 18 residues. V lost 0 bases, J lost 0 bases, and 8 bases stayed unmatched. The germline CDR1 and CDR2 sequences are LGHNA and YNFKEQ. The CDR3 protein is CASSQDGDSWISGNTIYF. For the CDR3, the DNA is TGTGCCAGCAGCCAAGATGGGGACAGTTGGATCTCTGGAAACACCATATATTTT.

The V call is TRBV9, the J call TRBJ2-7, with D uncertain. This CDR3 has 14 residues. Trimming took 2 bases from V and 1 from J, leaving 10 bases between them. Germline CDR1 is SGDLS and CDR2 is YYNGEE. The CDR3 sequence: CASSVDISSYEQYF. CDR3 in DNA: TGTGCCAGCAGCGTCGACATATCGTCCTACGAGCAGTACTTC.

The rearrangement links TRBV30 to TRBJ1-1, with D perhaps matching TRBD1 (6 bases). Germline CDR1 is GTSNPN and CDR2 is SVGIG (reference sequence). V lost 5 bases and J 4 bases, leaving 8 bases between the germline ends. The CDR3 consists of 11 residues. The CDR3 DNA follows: TGTGCCTGGGGACAGCCCACTGAAGCTTTCTTT. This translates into CAWGQPTEAFF.

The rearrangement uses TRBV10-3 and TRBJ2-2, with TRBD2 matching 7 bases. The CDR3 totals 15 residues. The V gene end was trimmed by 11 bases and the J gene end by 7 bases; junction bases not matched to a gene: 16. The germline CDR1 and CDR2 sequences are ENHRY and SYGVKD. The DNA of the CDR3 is TGTGCCGCTCTTCCGGGGCGGGAGAGACGCGGGGAGCTGTTTTTT. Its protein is CAALPGRERRGELFF.

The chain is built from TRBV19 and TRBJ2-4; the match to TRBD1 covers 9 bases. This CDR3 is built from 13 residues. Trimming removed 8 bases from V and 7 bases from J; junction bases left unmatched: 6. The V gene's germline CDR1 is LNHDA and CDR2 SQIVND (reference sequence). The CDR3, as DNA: TGTGCCAGTCAGAGACAGGGGGTCAACATTCAGTACTTC. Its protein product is CASQRQGVNIQYF.

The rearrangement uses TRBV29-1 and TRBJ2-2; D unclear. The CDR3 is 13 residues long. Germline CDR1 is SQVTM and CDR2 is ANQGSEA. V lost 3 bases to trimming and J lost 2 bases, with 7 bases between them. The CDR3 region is CSVELPNTGELFF. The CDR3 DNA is TGCAGCGTTGAGCTACCTAACACCGGGGAGCTGTTTTTT.

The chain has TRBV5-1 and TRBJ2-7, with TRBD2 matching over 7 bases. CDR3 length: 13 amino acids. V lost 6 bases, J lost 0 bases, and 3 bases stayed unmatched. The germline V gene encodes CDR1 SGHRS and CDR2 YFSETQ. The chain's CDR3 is CASTGRASYEQYF. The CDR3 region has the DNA TGCGCCAGCACGGGGAGGGCCTCCTACGAGCAGTACTTC.

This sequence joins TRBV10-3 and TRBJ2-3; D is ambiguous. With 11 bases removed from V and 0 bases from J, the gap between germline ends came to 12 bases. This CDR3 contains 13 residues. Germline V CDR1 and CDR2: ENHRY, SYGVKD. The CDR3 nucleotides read TGTGCCCTTCGCAGCGTTAGCACAGATACGCAGTATTTT. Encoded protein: CALRSVSTDTQYF.

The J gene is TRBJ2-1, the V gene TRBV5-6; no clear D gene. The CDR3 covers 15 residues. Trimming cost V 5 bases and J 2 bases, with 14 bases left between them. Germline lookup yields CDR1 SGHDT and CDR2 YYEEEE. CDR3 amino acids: CASRAMVSAYNEQFF. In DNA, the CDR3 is TGTGCCAGCAGGGCTATGGTCAGCGCCTACAATGAGCAGTTCTTC.

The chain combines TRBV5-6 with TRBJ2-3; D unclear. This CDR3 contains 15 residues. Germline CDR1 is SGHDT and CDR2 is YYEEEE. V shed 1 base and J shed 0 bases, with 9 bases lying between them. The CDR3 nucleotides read TGTGCCAGCAGCTTGAGTGGTGGAAGCACAGATACGCAGTATTTT. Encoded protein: CASSLSGGSTDTQYF. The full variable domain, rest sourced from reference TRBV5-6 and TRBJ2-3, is DAGVTQSPTHLIKTRGQQVTLRCSPKSGHDTVSWYQQALGQGPQFIFQYYEEEERQRGNFPDRFSGHQFPNYSSELNVNALLLGDSALYLCASSLSGGSTDTQYFGPGTRLTVL.

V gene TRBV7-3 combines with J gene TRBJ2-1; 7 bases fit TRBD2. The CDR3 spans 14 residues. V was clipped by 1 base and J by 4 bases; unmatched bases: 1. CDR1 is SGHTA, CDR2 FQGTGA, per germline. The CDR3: CASSLSGSYNEQFF. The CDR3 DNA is TGTGCCAGCAGCTTAAGCGGGAGTTACAATGAGCAGTTCTTC.

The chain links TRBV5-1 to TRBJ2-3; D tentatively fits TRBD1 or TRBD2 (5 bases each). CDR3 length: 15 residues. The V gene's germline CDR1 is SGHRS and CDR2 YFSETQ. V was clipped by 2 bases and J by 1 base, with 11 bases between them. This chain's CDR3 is CASSLLRDRTDTQYF. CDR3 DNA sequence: TGCGCCAGCAGCTTACTACGGGACCGCACAGATACGCAGTATTTT.

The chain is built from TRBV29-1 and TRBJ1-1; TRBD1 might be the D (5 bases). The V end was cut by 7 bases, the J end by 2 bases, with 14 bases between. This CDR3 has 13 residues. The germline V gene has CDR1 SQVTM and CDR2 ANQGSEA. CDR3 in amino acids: CSAVGPQNTEAFF. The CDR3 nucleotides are TGCAGCGCCGTGGGACCCCAAAACACTGAAGCTTTCTTT.

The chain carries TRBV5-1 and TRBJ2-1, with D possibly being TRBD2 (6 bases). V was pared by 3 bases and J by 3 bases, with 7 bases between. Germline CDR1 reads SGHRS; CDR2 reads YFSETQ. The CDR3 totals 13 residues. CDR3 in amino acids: CASSWTNYNEQFF. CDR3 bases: TGCGCCAGCAGCTGGACTAACTACAATGAGCAGTTCTTC.

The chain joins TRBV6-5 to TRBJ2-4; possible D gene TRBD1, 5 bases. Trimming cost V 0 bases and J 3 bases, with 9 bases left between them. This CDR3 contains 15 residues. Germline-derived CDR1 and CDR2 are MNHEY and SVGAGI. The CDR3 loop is CASSYSQDYKNIQYF. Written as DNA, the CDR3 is TGTGCCAGCAGTTACTCACAGGATTACAAAAACATTCAGTACTTC.

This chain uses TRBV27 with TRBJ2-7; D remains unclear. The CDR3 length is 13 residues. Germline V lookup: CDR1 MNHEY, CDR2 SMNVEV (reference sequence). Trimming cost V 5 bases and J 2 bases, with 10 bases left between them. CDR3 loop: CASSPTQAYEQYF. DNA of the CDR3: TGTGCCAGCAGTCCAACCCAGGCCTACGAGCAGTACTTC.

CDR3 sequence (DNA): TGTGCCAGTAGTACGACGGGACAGTACGAGCAGTACTTC. Translation gives CASSTTGQYEQYF. This sequence joins TRBV19 and TRBJ2-7, with 7 bases lining up with TRBD1. Looked up from germline, CDR1 is LNHDA and CDR2 is SQIVND (reference sequence). V shed 4 bases and J 4 bases; nucleotides not matched to a gene: 4. The CDR3 is 13 amino acids.

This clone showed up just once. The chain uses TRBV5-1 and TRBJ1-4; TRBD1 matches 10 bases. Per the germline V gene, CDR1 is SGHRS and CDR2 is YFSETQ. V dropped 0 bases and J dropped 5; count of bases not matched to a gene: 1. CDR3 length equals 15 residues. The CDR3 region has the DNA TGCGCCAGCAGCTTGGCGGGACAGGGGAATGAAAAACTGTTTTTT. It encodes CASSLAGQGNEKLFF.

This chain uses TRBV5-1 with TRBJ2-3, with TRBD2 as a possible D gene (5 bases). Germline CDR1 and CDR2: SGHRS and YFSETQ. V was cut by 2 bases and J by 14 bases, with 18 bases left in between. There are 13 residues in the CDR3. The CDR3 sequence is CASSFGGQERPYF. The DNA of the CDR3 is TGCGCCAGCAGCTTCGGCGGGCAAGAGCGTCCGTATTTT. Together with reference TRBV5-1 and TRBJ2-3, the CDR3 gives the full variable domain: KAGVTQTPRYLIKTRGQQVTLSCSPISGHRSVSWYQQTPGQGLQFLFEYFSETQRNKGNFPGRFSGRQFSNSRSEMNVSTLELGDSALYLCASSFGGQERPYFGPGTRLTVL.

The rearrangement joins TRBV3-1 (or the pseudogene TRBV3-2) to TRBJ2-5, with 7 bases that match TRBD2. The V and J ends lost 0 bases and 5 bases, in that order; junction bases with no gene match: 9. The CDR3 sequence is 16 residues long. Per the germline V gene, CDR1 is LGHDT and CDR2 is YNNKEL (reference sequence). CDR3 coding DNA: TGTGCCAGCAGCCAAGATGACGGGGGGATGGGGGAGACCCAGTACTTC. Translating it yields CASSQDDGGMGETQYF.

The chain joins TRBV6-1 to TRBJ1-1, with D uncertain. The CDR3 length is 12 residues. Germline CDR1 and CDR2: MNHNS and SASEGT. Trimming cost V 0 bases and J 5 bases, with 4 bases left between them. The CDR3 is CASSEALTEAFF. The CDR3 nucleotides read TGTGCCAGCAGTGAAGCCCTGACTGAAGCTTTCTTT.

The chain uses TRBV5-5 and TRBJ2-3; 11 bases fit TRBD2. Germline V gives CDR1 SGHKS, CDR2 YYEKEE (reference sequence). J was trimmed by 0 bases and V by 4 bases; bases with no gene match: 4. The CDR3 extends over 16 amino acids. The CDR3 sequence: CASSLLAGESTDTQYF. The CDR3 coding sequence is TGTGCCAGCAGCCTACTAGCGGGGGAAAGCACAGATACGCAGTATTTT.

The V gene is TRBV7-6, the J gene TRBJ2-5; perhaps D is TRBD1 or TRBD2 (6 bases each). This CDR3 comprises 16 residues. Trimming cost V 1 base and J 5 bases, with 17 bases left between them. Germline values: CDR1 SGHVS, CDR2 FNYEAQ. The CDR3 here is CASSLDGGTGRETQYF. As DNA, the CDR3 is TGTGCCAGCAGCTTAGATGGGGGTACAGGGAGGGAGACCCAGTACTTC.

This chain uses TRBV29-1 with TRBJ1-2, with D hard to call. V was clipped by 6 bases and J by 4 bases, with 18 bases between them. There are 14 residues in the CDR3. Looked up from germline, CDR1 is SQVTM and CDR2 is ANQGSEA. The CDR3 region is CSVRAVDTSYGYTF. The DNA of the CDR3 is TGCAGCGTGAGGGCCGTTGATACTTCCTATGGCTACACCTTC.

The CDR3 here is CAFFRPDRGGYEQYF. The CDR3 DNA reads as TGTGCCTTTTTCCGTCCCGACAGGGGGGGTTACGAGCAGTACTTC. J is TRBJ2-7 and V is TRBV30; 9 nucleotides match TRBD1. The J segment lost 4 bases and the V segment lost 7 bases, leaving 14 bases of the junction unmatched. The CDR3 has 15 amino acids. Germline CDR1 and CDR2: GTSNPN and SVGIG (reference sequence).

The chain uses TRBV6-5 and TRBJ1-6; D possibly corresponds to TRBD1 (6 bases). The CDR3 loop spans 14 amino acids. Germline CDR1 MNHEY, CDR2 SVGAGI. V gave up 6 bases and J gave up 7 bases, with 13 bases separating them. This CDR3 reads CASRSTGLNSPLHF. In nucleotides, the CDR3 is TGTGCCAGCAGGTCCACAGGGTTAAATTCACCCCTCCACTTT.

The CDR3 is CASTASGVPETQYF. CDR3 bases: TGTGCCAGCACCGCTAGCGGGGTTCCAGAGACCCAGTACTTC. This chain uses TRBV6-5 with TRBJ2-5; TRBD2 aligns across 9 bases. The V gene end was trimmed by 7 bases and the J gene end by 4 bases; junction bases not matched to a gene: 7. CDR1 MNHEY and CDR2 SVGAGI come from the germline V gene. This CDR3 comprises 14 residues.

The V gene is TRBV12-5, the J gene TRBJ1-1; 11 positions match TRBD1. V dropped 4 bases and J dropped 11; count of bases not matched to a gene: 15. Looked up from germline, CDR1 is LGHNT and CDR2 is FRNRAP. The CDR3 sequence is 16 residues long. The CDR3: CASGSWTGGAHLGAFF. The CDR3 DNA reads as TGTGCTAGTGGTTCCTGGACAGGGGGCGCCCATTTGGGGGCTTTCTTT.